This T cell receptor beta chain was documented in a study of response to subunit inactivated influenza vaccine. The length of the CDR3 is 15 residues. Trimming cost V 6 bases and J 5 bases, with 19 bases left between them. Germline CDR1 and CDR2: ENHRY and SYGVKD. On this clonotype: The antigen is undetermined.

Study conclusions and caveats: Authors suggested each seasonal influenza vaccination recruits few new T cells.

One entry per CDR3 protein, called by TCRdb with MiXCR from the RT-PCR reads. The table includes approximately 500,000 distinct CDR3 sequences, 10% to 15% detected once. This clonotype originated in a man between 45 and 60 years old who received an inactivated influenza vaccine. The genes are TRBV10-3 and TRBJ2-5, with D tentatively TRBD2 (6 bases). The sample in question was PBMCs from blood, obtained about 40 days after vaccination. This CDR3 is CAISPVGGVGETQYF. DNA of the CDR3: TGTGCCATCAGCCCTGTGGGGGGAGTCGGGGAGACCCAGTACTTC.